This T cell receptor beta chain is from a study of shared clonotypes between healthy human individuals. The ends were cut back, 0 bases at V and 11 bases at J, with 11 bases in the middle. CDR3 length equals 13 residues. The germline gives CDR1 SGHDN, CDR2 FVKESK. Produced via immunoSEQ multiplex PCR; TCRdb's table is partial and in-frame only. The table includes around 980,000 clones, 75% to 80% detected once. This clone was detected only a few times. Investigators divided CD4+ cells into CD45RA+ naive and CD45RA-negative memory subsets. This clonotype originated in a man aged 18 to 29 in good health. Some clones in this sample may be carry-over from other donors' samples. The sequenced material came from memory CD4+ T cells from PBMCs. Subset reported: CD45RA-negative fraction. V is TRBV14 and J is TRBJ2-1; unclear D gene. For the CDR3, the DNA is TGTGCCAGCAGCCAAGATTCGGCAGGCAAGCAGTTCTTC. It translates to CASSQDSAGKQFF.